This T cell receptor (beta chain) was sequenced for a study of control samples from healthy donors and cancer patients (TCRdb year 2020). Library construction relied on the immunoSEQ multiplex PCR assay. TCRdb stores this immuneACCESS table with in-frame sequences only. Part of the clones is absent; in the studies checked, under half of the shortfall reflects unresolved V genes, and no reason is known for the rest. Present in this sample are some 170,000 clones, about 94% of which were seen just once. Clones ranked in the top ten supply approximately 15% of the sample. The CDR3 spans 15 residues, from the cysteine through the phenylalanine. The entry retains the CDR3 DNA only, 45 bases that are in frame from base 1. Trimming at the junction amounts to 4 bases on V and 5 bases on J, and the germline ends lie 17 bases apart. CDR1 LGHDT and CDR2 YNNKEL were looked up in the germline V gene (reference sequence).

In regard to this clone: What this receptor recognizes is not known. Base qualities are not at hand, and no much larger clone is one base apart.

This sequence uses TRBV3-1 (or the pseudogene TRBV3-2) and TRBJ2-5, with a tentative D gene TRBD2 over 6 matching bases. This receptor was taken from a man between 60 and 75 years old with colorectal cancer. The sequencing sample was made of PBMCs. The DNA sequence is as follows: TGTGCCAGCAGCCCGCGGGACCCCTTATCGGAGACCCAGTACTTC. It translates as CASSPRDPLSETQYF.